The present T cell receptor (beta chain) was sequenced within a study of cytomegalovirus exposure and HLA in healthy donors. Study as a whole: Unique TCRs from HLA-typed donors, around 79 million of them, were held in an early data release.

With respect to this clone: No antigen is known for it.

The PCR used 60 Vbeta and 13 Jbeta primers. Original analysis: Unique TCR beta chains totaled some 80 million in a later count, with approximately 11 million of them shared. Some clones are missing from TCRdb's copy, which holds only in-frame ones; the method was immunoSEQ multiplex PCR. The DNA was the basis for D and trimming; V, J and clone size are from that table. The sample records around 130,000 clones, approximately 80% being singletons. The germline V gene encodes CDR1 MNHEY and CDR2 SVGAGI. This CDR3 is built from 13 residues. With V trimmed by 6 bases and J by 8 bases, 6 bases remained unmatched. Study observations and caveats: Among TCR beta chains of equal frequency, HLA-associated ones were more clonally expanded in a later analysis. It was assumed in the presence/absence analyses that sequencing depth was roughly uniform across donors.

The sequence was collected from a boy younger than 10 in good health and CMV-seronegative. The source material was PBMCs. V and J are TRBV6-5 and TRBJ2-1; the match to TRBD1 covers 8 bases. CDR3 sequence (DNA): TGTGCCAGCAGGAGACAGGGGAAGTATGAGCAGTTCTTC. Residues: CASRRQGKYEQFF.